A selection of T cell receptor beta chains follows, all from one sample in a study of CD8 T cells in ankylosing spondylitis. TCRdb itself ran the 5' RACE reads through MiXCR, one entry per CDR3 protein. The sample yields 450,000 to 550,000 distinct CDR3 sequences, roughly 5.2% seen once. Material for sequencing was blood, either unsorted or a sorted T cell fraction (not recorded which). These receptors all stem from a male donor with ankylosing spondylitis. Each CDR3 is given with its conserved first and last residue. The D gene is left open where the match is weak. Clone size is stated in some rows and not others, as once, few, many or a class when expanded.

many	NA	TRBJ1-1	TRBV27	CATRASLNTEAFF	TGTGCCACCCGGGCCTCACTGAACACTGAAGCTTTCTTT
few	TRBD2	TRBJ2-7	TRBV20-1	CSALTTLLAGVLHEQYF	TGCAGTGCTCTGACGACCCTACTAGCGGGAGTTCTCCACGAGCAGTACTTC
many	NA	TRBJ2-1	TRBV20-1	CSATSEGLYNEQFF	TGCAGTGCTACCAGTGAGGGACTTTACAATGAGCAGTTCTTC
many	NA	TRBJ1-4	TRBV7-2	CASSYSGGRGEKLFF	TGTGCCAGCAGCTACTCAGGAGGGAGGGGTGAAAAACTGTTTTTT
few	NA	TRBJ2-3	TRBV7-2	CASSFLLGGDTQYF	TGTGCCAGCAGCTTTCTACTCGGTGGAGATACGCAGTATTTT
many	NA	TRBJ2-7	TRBV5-1	CASSYSTEHPSYEQYF	TGCGCCAGCAGCTATTCGACAGAACATCCCTCCTACGAGCAGTACTTC
few	NA	TRBJ2-6	TRBV24-1	CATSDPDGRPGANVLTF	TGTGCCACCAGTGACCCCGACGGGAGACCTGGGGCCAACGTCCTGACTTTC
many	NA	TRBJ2-3	TRBV27	CASSLSAGTWGDTQYF	TGTGCCAGCAGTTTGTCCGCGGGAACCTGGGGAGATACGCAGTATTTT
NA	NA	TRBJ1-1	TRBV7-1	CAISSGPKNTEAFF	TGTGCCATCAGCTCAGGACCGAAGAACACTGAAGCTTTCTTT
many	TRBD2	TRBJ2-7	TRBV4-3	CASSGLAGGGYEQYF	TGCGCCAGCAGCGGGCTAGCGGGAGGTGGCTACGAGCAGTACTTC
many	NA	TRBJ2-5	TRBV15	CATSRDRNLETQYF	TGTGCCACCAGCAGAGATCGGAATTTGGAGACCCAGTACTTC
NA	TRBD1	TRBJ2-7	TRBV18	CASRTGTVPYEQYF	TGTGCCAGCAGAACCGGGACAGTACCCTACGAGCAGTACTTC
NA	NA	TRBJ2-6	TRBV10-2	CASGLAGANVLTF	TGCGCCAGCGGACTGGCTGGGGCCAACGTCCTGACTTTC
many	NA	TRBJ1-1	TRBV6-2/TRBV6-3	CASHEVFGTEAFF	TGTGCCAGCCACGAGGTGTTTGGCACTGAAGCTTTCTTT
many	NA	TRBJ1-1	TRBV29-1	CSVEERGSPTEAFF	TGCAGCGTTGAAGAACGGGGGTCCCCCACTGAAGCTTTCTTT
many	NA	TRBJ2-1	TRBV5-1	CASSPNINPKAYNEQFF	TGCGCCAGCAGCCCAAATATCAATCCCAAGGCCTACAATGAGCAGTTCTTC
many	NA	TRBJ1-5	TRBV6-1	CASIIFGGDQPQHF	TGTGCCAGCATAATTTTCGGGGGAGATCAGCCCCAGCATTTT
many	NA	TRBJ2-1	TRBV7-8	CASSLVTYNNEQFF	TGTGCCAGCAGCTTAGTTACCTATAACAATGAGCAGTTCTTC
many	NA	TRBJ1-6	TRBV14	CASSGHLDSPLHF	TGTGCCAGCAGCGGACATCTCGATTCACCCCTCCACTTT
many	NA	TRBJ2-7	TRBV28	CASTSPGVGSYEQYF	TGTGCCAGCACCTCCCCAGGGGTCGGGTCCTACGAGCAGTACTTC
NA	TRBD1	TRBJ1-2	TRBV10-3	CAISGTGYGYTF	TGTGCCATCAGTGGGACAGGGTATGGCTACACCTTC
many	NA	TRBJ1-1	TRBV6-2/TRBV6-3	CASSWTSGTEAFF	TGTGCCAGCAGTTGGACCTCCGGCACTGAAGCTTTCTTT
few	NA	TRBJ2-1	TRBV5-1	CASSLELVNEQFF	TGCGCCAGCAGCTTGGAACTAGTCAATGAGCAGTTCTTC
NA	TRBD1	TRBJ2-2	TRBV6-2/TRBV6-3	CASRDRTTTGELFF	TGTGCCAGCAGGGACAGGACCACCACCGGGGAGCTGTTTTTT
many	TRBD1	TRBJ1-2	TRBV6-5	CASSYRGQGSYGYTF	TGTGCCAGCAGTTACCGCGGACAGGGATCCTATGGCTACACCTTC
many	TRBD1	TRBJ1-6	TRBV7-2	CASSLVSGQGAPPLHF	TGTGCCAGCAGCTTAGTTTCCGGACAGGGGGCTCCACCCCTCCACTTT
many	NA	TRBJ1-4	TRBV6-5	CASSWTRLAPGEKLFF	TGTGCCAGCAGTTGGACACGTTTGGCCCCGGGGGAAAAACTGTTTTTT
many	NA	TRBJ1-3	TRBV7-2	CASSLRWSGAGNTIYF	TGTGCCAGCAGCTTAAGGTGGTCCGGAGCTGGAAACACCATATATTTT
many	NA	TRBJ1-2	TRBV29-1	CSVGAHFGANYGYTF	TGCAGCGTTGGGGCCCACTTTGGAGCTAACTATGGCTACACCTTC
many	TRBD1	TRBJ2-5	TRBV6-2/TRBV6-3	CASRLTGGAETQYF	TGTGCCAGCAGATTGACAGGGGGCGCAGAGACCCAGTACTTC
many	NA	TRBJ1-4	TRBV20-1	CSARDPNPNEKLFF	TGCAGTGCTAGAGATCCCAACCCTAATGAAAAACTGTTTTTT
NA	NA	TRBJ1-2	TRBV14	CASSQAANYGYTF	TGTGCCAGCAGCCAAGCGGCTAACTATGGCTACACCTTC
many	NA	TRBJ1-5	TRBV6-1	CASSETPENQPQHF	TGTGCCAGCAGTGAAACGCCAGAGAATCAGCCCCAGCATTTT
NA	NA	TRBJ2-7	TRBV7-2	CASSLSSGQRYEQYF	TGTGCCAGCAGCTTATCCAGCGGACAAAGGTACGAGCAGTACTTC
few	NA	TRBJ2-5	TRBV20-1	CSARPKNQETQYF	TGCAGTGCCCGTCCCAAAAACCAAGAGACCCAGTACTTC
few	NA	TRBJ1-2	TRBV3-1	CASSHLQRDSGYGYTF	TGTGCCAGCAGCCACCTACAAAGGGACTCTGGGTATGGCTACACCTTC
few	TRBD1	TRBJ2-7	TRBV9	CASSPGTGFNEQYF	TGTGCCAGCAGCCCCGGGACAGGGTTCAACGAGCAGTACTTC
many	TRBD2	TRBJ2-7	TRBV20-1	CSARASGGHYSYEQYF	TGCAGTGCTAGGGCTAGCGGGGGCCACTACTCCTACGAGCAGTACTTC
many	TRBD1	TRBJ1-4	TRBV15	CATSRPTGATNEKLFF	TGTGCCACCAGCAGACCAACAGGGGCGACTAATGAAAAACTGTTTTTT
few	NA	TRBJ2-7	TRBV5-1	CASSFHGDYEQYF	TGCGCCAGCAGCTTCCACGGGGACTACGAGCAGTACTTC
many	NA	TRBJ1-1	TRBV7-9	CASSFGSYTEAFF	TGTGCCAGCAGCTTTGGATCCTACACTGAAGCTTTCTTT
NA	NA	TRBJ2-1	TRBV11-2	CASSSGPWEGEQFF	TGTGCCAGCAGCTCGGGGCCCTGGGAAGGTGAGCAGTTCTTC
many	NA	TRBJ1-2	TRBV28	CASRQTGPAYTF	TGTGCCAGCAGACAAACAGGACCTGCCTACACCTTC
few	TRBD1	TRBJ2-7	TRBV5-1	CASSQRTGAYEQYF	TGCGCCAGCAGCCAGAGGACAGGGGCGTACGAGCAGTACTTC
many	NA	TRBJ2-1	TRBV27	CASSLLILSANEQFF	TGTGCCAGCAGTTTATTAATCCTCTCTGCCAATGAGCAGTTCTTC
many	NA	TRBJ2-7	TRBV28	CASRFGDKRTYEQYF	TGTGCCAGCAGGTTTGGGGACAAAAGGACCTACGAGCAGTACTTC
NA	NA	TRBJ2-7	TRBV7-9	CASTLAGAEQYF	TGTGCCAGCACACTCGCAGGGGCCGAGCAGTACTTC
many	TRBD1	TRBJ1-2	TRBV4-3	CASSPYYQGASYGYTF	TGCGCCAGCAGCCCTTACTACCAGGGGGCCTCTTATGGCTACACCTTC
many	NA	TRBJ1-1	TRBV7-2	CASSARPGPNTEAFF	TGTGCCAGCAGCGCGCGACCTGGACCGAACACTGAAGCTTTCTTT
many	TRBD1	TRBJ2-3	TRBV5-1	CASRQGPSTDTQYF	TGCGCCAGCAGACAGGGGCCAAGCACAGATACGCAGTATTTT
many	TRBD1	TRBJ1-2	TRBV5-1	CASSLDPRGQQGGYTF	TGCGCCAGCAGCTTGGACCCCAGGGGGCAGCAGGGAGGCTACACCTTC
many	TRBD1	TRBJ2-7	TRBV5-1	CASIGDRDHEQYF	TGCGCCAGCATTGGGGACAGGGACCACGAGCAGTACTTC
many	NA	TRBJ1-4	TRBV7-6	CASSRLAATNEKLFF	TGTGCCAGCAGCCGCTTGGCTGCAACTAATGAAAAACTGTTTTTT
many	TRBD2	TRBJ2-3	TRBV4-3	CASSQEGTNVLTQYF	TGCGCCAGCAGCCAAGAGGGGACTAATGTTTTGACGCAGTATTTT
NA	NA	TRBJ2-1	TRBV7-9	CASSPRLRDNEQFF	TGTGCCAGCAGCCCCCGTCTTAGGGACAATGAGCAGTTCTTC